The entry below describes one TCR beta chain. Its antigen remains unknown. The sample is drawn from a study of CXCR3-negative and CXCR3-positive naive CD8 T cells. On the study more broadly: Overall TRB read output was around 130 million, and each library contained about 1.5 +/- 0.3 million reads.

From germline, CDR1 is MGHDK and CDR2 SYGVNS. CDR3 length: 14 amino acids. Study-level findings and limits: The TRBV-TRBJ usage of naive CXCR3-negative and CXCR3-positive cells was similar, but that of memory cells differed. Relative to memory CD8+ cells, whose diversity was much lower, both naive subsets had comparably high diversity. After cryopreservation, expression of CXCR3 was partially reduced, and most assays were run with fresh PBMCs.

Preparation of TRB cDNA libraries relied on 5' RACE carrying UMI labels. TCRdb reprocessed the 5' RACE reads, keeping one entry per CDR3 protein, no DNA. This repertoire includes 60,000 or so distinct CDR3 sequences. This receptor was obtained from a human donor in good health. Some clones in this sample may be carry-over from other donors' samples. The sample comprised memory CD8+ T cells from blood. The rearrangement joins TRBV25-1 to TRBJ2-7; the TRBD1 assignment by TCRdb is unverifiable without DNA. The CDR3 protein is CASSKGHSSYEQYF.